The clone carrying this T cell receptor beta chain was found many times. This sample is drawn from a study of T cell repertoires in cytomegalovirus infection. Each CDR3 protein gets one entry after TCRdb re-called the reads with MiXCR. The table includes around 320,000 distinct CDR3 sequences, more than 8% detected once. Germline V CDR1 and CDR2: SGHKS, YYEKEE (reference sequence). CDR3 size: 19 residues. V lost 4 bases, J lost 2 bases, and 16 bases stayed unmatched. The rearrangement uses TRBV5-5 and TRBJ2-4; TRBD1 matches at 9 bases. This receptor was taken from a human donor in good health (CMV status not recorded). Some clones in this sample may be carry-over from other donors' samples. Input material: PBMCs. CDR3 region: CASSPIFRDRVITKNIQYF. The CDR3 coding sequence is TGTGCCAGCAGCCCCATATTCCGGGACAGGGTCATAACCAAAAACATTCAGTACTTC.